The rows below give T cell receptor beta chains drawn from one sample of a study of cytomegalovirus exposure and HLA in healthy donors. Measured with immunoSEQ multiplex PCR; TCRdb has only the in-frame clones, and not every one. Of under 200,000 clones detected, 89% appear once; the ten largest clones hold 9% to 12%. The sequenced material came from PBMCs. All receptors derive from a woman between 18 and 29 years old in good health and CMV-seropositive. Each CDR3 is given with its conserved first and last residue. A D gene is named only where the DNA matches it firmly. Where a row states a size, it is once, few, many or the class of an expanded clone; other rows omit it.

j_call v_call clone_size d_call cdr3_nt cdr3_aa
TRBJ2-6 TRBV5-1 NA NA TGCGCCAGCAGGTTTACAATTTCTGGGGCCAACGTCCTGACTTTC CASRFTISGANVLTF
TRBJ2-7 TRBV6-7 NA NA TGTGCCAACAACCTCCCAATATCGACAGGTAGCGAGCAGTACTTC CANNLPISTGSEQYF
TRBJ2-7 TRBV12-5 NA TRBD2 TGTGCTAGTGCCACTATGGGAGGGAAGAACTACGAGCAGTACTTC CASATMGGKNYEQYF
TRBJ2-3 TRBV5-1 NA TRBD2 TGCGCCAGCAGCTTGGCCGGGGGGGATACGCAGTATTTT CASSLAGGDTQYF
TRBJ1-2 TRBV7-2 NA NA TGTGCCAGCAGCGTATCCGCCACATATGGCTACACCTTC CASSVSATYGYTF
TRBJ2-6 TRBV5-1 NA NA TGCGCCAGCAGTTCCGGAGATCGCGCTGGGGCCAACGTCCTGACTTTC CASSSGDRAGANVLTF
TRBJ2-7 TRBV11-3 NA TRBD1 TGTGCCAGCAGCTTAGGGACAGGCCCCTACGAGCAGTACTTC CASSLGTGPYEQYF
TRBJ1-3 TRBV12-5 NA NA TGTGCTAGTGGTGACAGCTCTGGAAACACCATATATTTT CASGDSSGNTIYF
TRBJ2-1 TRBV2 NA NA TGTGCCAGCAGTAACTTAGTATCTCAGTTCTTC CASSNLVSQFF
TRBJ1-1 TRBV28 NA NA TGTGCCAGCATCCATTTGAACACTGAAGCTTTCTTT CASIHLNTEAFF
TRBJ2-7 TRBV4-1 NA TRBD1 TGCGCCAGCAGAAATACAGGGGACTACGAGCAGTACTTC CASRNTGDYEQYF
TRBJ2-1 TRBV27 NA TRBD2 TGTGCCAGCGGCCCGGCTAGCGGAGTCTACAATGAGCAGTTCTTC CASGPASGVYNEQFF
TRBJ2-3 TRBV30 NA TRBD1 TGTGCCTGGAACAGGGGGTGGACAGATACGCAGTATTTT CAWNRGWTDTQYF
TRBJ2-7 TRBV14 once TRBD2 TGTGCCAGCAGCCAAAGCCGACTAGCGGGGGCACGGGGGGACTTC CASSQSRLAGARGDF
TRBJ2-7 TRBV9 medium-sized TRBD2 TGTGCCAGCAGCGTAGAGGGGACTAGCGGTTACGAGCAGTACTTC CASSVEGTSGYEQYF